These 5 T cell receptor beta chains came from one sample sequenced in a study of blood T cell repertoires in COVID-19. Clones were read by immunoSEQ multiplex PCR, and TCRdb kept only the in-frame ones, dropping some. The sample records 140,000 or so clones, about 88% being singletons. Specimen: peripheral blood. The receptor set was obtained from a human donor with COVID-19, enrolled during active disease. The donor label of this sample is uncertain.

This clone was observed once. This chain uses TRBV2 with TRBJ2-1, with 10 bases aligning to TRBD1. CDR1 is SNHLY and CDR2 is FYNNEI in the germline V gene. The CDR3 covers 15 residues. The trim removed 2 bases at V and 8 bases at J, leaving 6 bases unmatched. The CDR3 DNA sequence: TGTGCCAGCAGTGAACCCGACAGGGGGCGTCATGAGCAGTTCTTC. Translation gives CASSEPDRGRHEQFF.

The chain is built from TRBV27 and TRBJ1-2, with TRBD1 identical over 8 bases. Trimming cost V 7 bases and J 4 bases; bases outside gene matches: 8. Germline assignment: CDR1 MNHEY and CDR2 SMNVEV (reference sequence). The CDR3 length is 14 residues. Here the CDR3 DNA reads TGTGCCAGCATTGAAGGTCAGGGGGCCTATGGCTACACCTTC. This codes for CASIEGQGAYGYTF.

This clone was recorded a few times. This chain joins TRBV7-9 and TRBJ2-7; 7 nucleotides match TRBD2. The ends lost 1 base at V and 5 bases at J; junction bases unmatched: 8. Germline values: CDR1 SEHNR, CDR2 FQNEAQ (reference sequence). The CDR3 length is 15 residues. The CDR3 DNA follows: TGTGCCAGCAGCTTAGGCCACAGCGGGGCGCACGAGCAGTACTTC. Its protein is CASSLGHSGAHEQYF. The full variable domain, in which reference TRBV7-9 and TRBJ2-7 provide the parts outside the CDR3, is DTGVSQNPRHKITKRGQNVTFRCDPISEHNRLYWYRQTLGQGPEFLTYFQNEAQLEKSRLLSDRFSAERPKGSFSTLEIQRTEQGDSAMYLCASSLGHSGAHEQYFGPGTRLTVT.

The rearrangement uses TRBV6-5 and TRBJ2-7; the D gene is possibly TRBD1 (6 bases). Germline loops: CDR1 MNHEY, CDR2 SVGAGI. Trimming shortened V by 6 bases and J by 1 base, and 13 bases separated the two germline ends. This CDR3 comprises 14 residues. CDR3 sequence reads: CASRKTGGSYEQYF. DNA for the CDR3: TGTGCCAGCAGGAAGACAGGAGGTTCCTACGAGCAGTACTTC.

This clone was seen a single time. The gene calls are TRBV11-3 and TRBJ2-1; 7 nucleotides match TRBD2. The CDR3 contains 15 residues. Germline loops: CDR1 SGHNT, CDR2 YENEEA. V gave up 3 bases and J gave up 5 bases; unmatched junction bases: 7. The CDR3 nucleotides read TGTGCCAGCAGCTTCGACCCCGGGACTAACAATGAGCAGTTCTTC. Its protein product is CASSFDPGTNNEQFF.